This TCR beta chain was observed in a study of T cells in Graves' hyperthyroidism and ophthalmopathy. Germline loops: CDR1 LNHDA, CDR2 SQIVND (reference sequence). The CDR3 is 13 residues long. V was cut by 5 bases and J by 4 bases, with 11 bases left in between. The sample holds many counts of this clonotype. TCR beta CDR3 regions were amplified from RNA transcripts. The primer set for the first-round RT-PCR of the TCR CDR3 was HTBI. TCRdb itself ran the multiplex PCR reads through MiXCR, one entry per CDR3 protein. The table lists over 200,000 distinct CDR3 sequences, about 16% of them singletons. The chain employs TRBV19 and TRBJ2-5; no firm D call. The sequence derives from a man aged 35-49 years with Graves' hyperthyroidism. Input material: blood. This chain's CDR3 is CASSRIIGETQYF. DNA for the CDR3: TGTGCCAGTAGTCGGATAATCGGAGAGACCCAGTACTTC. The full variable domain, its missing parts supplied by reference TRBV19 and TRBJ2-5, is DGGITQSPKYLFRKEGQNVTLSCEQNLNHDAMYWYRQDPGQGLRLIYYSQIVNDFQKGDIAEGYSVSREKKESFPLTVTSAQKNPTAFYLCASSRIIGETQYFGPGTRLLVL.